The clone carrying this T cell receptor (beta chain) has more than one count but fewer than ten. This record belongs to a study of blood T cell repertoires in COVID-19. Study in general: The study drew acute and convalescent COVID-19 samples from the United States, Italy and Spain. In each case, the material was cDNA or gDNA derived from T cells, B-cell-depleted T cells, or PBMCs.

This CDR3 is 12 amino acids long. V was pared by 0 bases and J by 8 bases, with 8 bases between. From germline, CDR1 is SGHRS and CDR2 YFSETQ. In the original workflow: Estimated nucleated cell counts came from reference gene primer amplification. Sequencing used immunoSEQ multiplex PCR; TCRdb keeps in-frame clones, though not all of them. The V and J calls and clone size are taken from that table; D and trimming were inferred from the DNA. The sample yields 150,000 to 200,000 clones, 86% seen once. V usage is TRBV5-1 and J usage is TRBJ1-1, with D maybe TRBD1 (5 bases). The receptor comes from a man in his fifties with active or convalescent COVID-19. The source material was peripheral blood. For the CDR3, the DNA is TGCGCCAGCAGCTTGGACAGGAGAGAAGCTTTCTTT. Translated, it gives CASSLDRREAFF.